These T cell receptor beta chains were read from a single sample in a study of shared clonotypes between healthy human individuals. Sequenced by immunoSEQ multiplex PCR; TCRdb stores in-frame clones only, minus some. The repertoire has about 700,000 clones, roughly 70% of them found once; the top ten carry approximately 1.6%. Sample: memory CD4+ T cells sorted from blood. The receptors here all came from a woman younger than 45 in good health. Each CDR3 is given with its conserved first and last residue. D genes are given only for firm matches. Size is stated for part of the rows, as once, few or many counts, or as a class when the clone is expanded.

D: TRBD1
J: TRBJ2-7
size: -
V: TRBV29-1
CDR3: CSANGDRGLYEQYF
DNA: TGCAGCGCCAATGGGGACAGGGGCTTGTACGAGCAGTACTTC

D: TRBD1
J: TRBJ1-1
size: -
V: TRBV12-5
CDR3: CASGPGTGITEAFF
DNA: TGTGCTAGTGGCCCCGGGACAGGGATCACTGAAGCTTTCTTT

D: -
J: TRBJ2-1
size: -
V: TRBV7-9
CDR3: CASSLAIVATNEQFF
DNA: TGTGCCAGCAGCTTAGCAATCGTCGCAACCAATGAGCAGTTCTTC

D: TRBD2
J: TRBJ2-5
size: few
V: TRBV5-1
CDR3: CASSLHATSGDQETQYF
DNA: TGCGCCAGCAGCTTACATGCGACTAGCGGGGATCAAGAGACCCAGTACTTC

D: -
J: TRBJ1-5
size: -
V: TRBV9
CDR3: CASSVGSYSNQPQHF
DNA: TGTGCCAGCAGCGTAGGGTCTTATAGCAATCAGCCCCAGCATTTT

D: TRBD2
J: TRBJ2-2
size: once
V: TRBV10-3
CDR3: CAINSGSGTGELFF
DNA: TGTGCCATCAATAGCGGGAGTGGCACCGGGGAGCTGTTTTTT

D: -
J: TRBJ1-5
size: -
V: TRBV6-7
CDR3: CASSYAERTPKRLNQPQHF
DNA: TGTGCCAGCAGTTACGCCGAGAGGACACCGAAACGCCTTAATCAGCCCCAGCATTTT

D: -
J: TRBJ2-7
size: -
V: TRBV20-1
CDR3: CSARKDEQYF
DNA: TGCAGTGCCCGAAAAGACGAGCAGTACTTC

D: -
J: TRBJ2-3
size: -
V: TRBV5-1
CDR3: CASSSSGTSKSTDTQYF
DNA: TGCGCCAGCAGCAGCTCCGGGACAAGCAAAAGCACAGATACGCAGTATTTT

D: TRBD1
J: TRBJ1-1
size: -
V: TRBV11-3
CDR3: CASSQTGQLNTEAFF
DNA: TGTGCCAGCAGTCAGACGGGACAGTTGAACACTGAAGCTTTCTTT

D: TRBD1
J: TRBJ2-7
size: -
V: TRBV25-1
CDR3: CASSEFRDRETTLNEQYF
DNA: TGTGCCAGCAGTGAATTCCGGGACAGGGAAACCACCCTGAACGAGCAGTACTTC

D: TRBD1
J: TRBJ1-5
size: -
V: TRBV19
CDR3: CASRGDRPSSNQPQHF
DNA: TGTGCCAGTAGGGGGGACAGACCATCGAGCAATCAGCCCCAGCATTTT

D: -
J: TRBJ1-2
size: -
V: TRBV15
CDR3: CATSRDPARDVGYTF
DNA: TGTGCCACCAGCAGAGACCCGGCTAGGGATGTCGGCTACACCTTC

D: TRBD2
J: TRBJ2-7
size: -
V: TRBV11-2
CDR3: CASSLLAGAYEQYF
DNA: TGTGCCAGCAGCTTGCTAGCGGGGGCCTACGAGCAGTACTTC

D: TRBD2
J: TRBJ2-1
size: -
V: TRBV11-2
CDR3: CASSSGRGGSYNEQFF
DNA: TGTGCCAGCAGTTCAGGCCGCGGGGGCTCCTACAATGAGCAGTTCTTC

D: TRBD1
J: TRBJ1-5
size: few
V: TRBV2
CDR3: CASSVGTGVQPQHF
DNA: TGTGCCAGCAGTGTGGGGACAGGGGTTCAGCCCCAGCATTTT

D: TRBD2
J: TRBJ2-5
size: -
V: TRBV7-9
CDR3: CASSLGPSGLEETQYF
DNA: TGTGCCAGCAGCTTAGGGCCTAGCGGACTTGAAGAGACCCAGTACTTC

D: TRBD1
J: TRBJ2-2
size: -
V: TRBV27
CDR3: CASASRDRVMFGTGELFF
DNA: TGTGCCAGCGCAAGCCGGGACAGGGTAATGTTTGGCACCGGGGAGCTGTTTTTT

D: -
J: TRBJ1-1
size: -
V: TRBV14
CDR3: CASSQDAGSGEAFF
DNA: TGTGCCAGCAGCCAAGATGCCGGGTCGGGTGAAGCTTTCTTT

D: TRBD1
J: TRBJ2-2
size: few
V: TRBV29-1
CDR3: CSVEAGQTNTGELFF
DNA: TGCAGCGTTGAAGCGGGACAGACGAACACCGGGGAGCTGTTTTTT

D: -
J: TRBJ2-1
size: -
V: TRBV5-1
CDR3: CASSLGQGPGNEQFF
DNA: TGCGCCAGCAGCTTGGGGCAGGGGCCAGGCAATGAGCAGTTCTTC

D: -
J: TRBJ1-5
size: -
V: TRBV6-6
CDR3: CASSYGDGNQPQHF
DNA: TGTGCCAGCAGTTATGGGGACGGGAATCAGCCCCAGCATTTT